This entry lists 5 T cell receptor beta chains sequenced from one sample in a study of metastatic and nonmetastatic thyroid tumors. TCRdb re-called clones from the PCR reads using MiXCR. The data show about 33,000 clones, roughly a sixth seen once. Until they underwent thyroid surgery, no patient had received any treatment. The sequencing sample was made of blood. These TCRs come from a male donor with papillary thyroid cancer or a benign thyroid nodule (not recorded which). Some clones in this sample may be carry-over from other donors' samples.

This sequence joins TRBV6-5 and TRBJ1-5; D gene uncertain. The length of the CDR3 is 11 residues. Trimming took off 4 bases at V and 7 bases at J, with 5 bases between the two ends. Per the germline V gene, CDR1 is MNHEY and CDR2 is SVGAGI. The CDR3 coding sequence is TGTGCCAGCAGTTGGGGACAGCCCCAGCATTTT. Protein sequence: CASSWGQPQHF.

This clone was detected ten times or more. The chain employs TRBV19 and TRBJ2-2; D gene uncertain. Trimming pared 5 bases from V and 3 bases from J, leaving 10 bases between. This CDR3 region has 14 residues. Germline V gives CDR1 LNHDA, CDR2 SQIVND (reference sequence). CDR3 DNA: TGTGCCAGTAGTTCGGGCCAATACACCGGGGAGCTGTTTTTT. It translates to CASSSGQYTGELFF.

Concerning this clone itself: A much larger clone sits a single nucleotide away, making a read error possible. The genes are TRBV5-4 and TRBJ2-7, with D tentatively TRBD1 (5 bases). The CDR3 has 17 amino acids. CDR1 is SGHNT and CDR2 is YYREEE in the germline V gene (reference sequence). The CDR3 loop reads CAISLGSAGLNSYEQYF. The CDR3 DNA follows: TGTGCCATCAGCTTGGGGTCGGCAGGGTTGAACTCCTACGAGCAGTACTTC. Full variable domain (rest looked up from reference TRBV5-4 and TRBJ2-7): ETGVTQSPTHLIKTRGQQVTLRCSSQSGHNTVSWYQQALGQGPQFIFQYYREEENGRGNFPPRFSGLQFPNYSSELNVNALELDDSALYLCAISLGSAGLNSYEQYFGPGTRLTVT.

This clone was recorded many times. The CDR3 reads CASSLDRGTGELFF. In DNA, the CDR3 is TGTGCCAGCAGCTTAGACAGGGGCACCGGGGAGCTGTTTTTT. This sequence joins TRBV11-1 and TRBJ2-2, with TRBD1 matching over 7 bases. Germline V gives CDR1 SGHAT, CDR2 FQDESV (reference sequence). Trimming at V came to 1 base and at J to 4 bases, leaving 0 bases not matched to a gene. CDR3 length: 14 residues.

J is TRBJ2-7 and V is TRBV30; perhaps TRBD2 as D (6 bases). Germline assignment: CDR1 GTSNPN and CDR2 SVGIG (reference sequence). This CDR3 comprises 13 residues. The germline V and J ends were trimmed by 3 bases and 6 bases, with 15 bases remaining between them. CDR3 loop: CAWRRDFDSEQYF. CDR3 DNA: TGTGCCTGGAGGCGGGACTTCGACAGCGAGCAGTACTTC.